This T cell receptor (beta chain) was recorded in a study of T cell responses to AZD1222 COVID-19 vaccine. This CDR3 contains 12 residues. Germline lookup yields CDR1 SGDLS and CDR2 YYNGEE. V lost 0 bases and J lost 4, with 1 base in between. Here immunoSEQ multiplex PCR was the method, and the copy in TCRdb shows in-frame clones only, minus some. In the table there are 150,000 or so clones, 93% of which are singletons. A word on this clone: Other DNA variants within this sample encode the same CDR3.

Material: peripheral blood, obtained on day 0 of AZD1222 vaccination. The chain carries TRBV9 and TRBJ2-2; no definite D call. The sequence came from an adult in good health. This chain's CDR3 is CASSVGTGELFF. CDR3 bases: TGTGCCAGCAGCGTAGGCACCGGGGAGCTGTTTTTT.